This T cell receptor beta chain was recorded in a study of blood T cell repertoires in COVID-19. The germline CDR1 and CDR2 sequences are SEHNR and FQNEAQ (reference sequence). This CDR3 comprises 17 residues. The ends were cut back, 0 bases at V and 6 bases at J, with 18 bases in the middle. Produced via immunoSEQ multiplex PCR; TCRdb's table is partial and in-frame only. This sample has 150,000 to 200,000 clones; more than 80% occur once, and the top ten carry roughly 2%. The TCR originated in a woman aged 55-69 years with COVID-19, enrolled during active disease. The sample taken for sequencing was peripheral blood. This chain connects TRBV7-9 to TRBJ2-1; TRBD2 is a possible D gene (5 bases). The CDR3 nucleotides read TGTGCCAGCAGCTTAGCCCAAATAGCGTTTGTATTCAATGAGCAGTTCTTC. This translates into CASSLAQIAFVFNEQFF.